This TCR beta chain was sequenced during a study of OX40 agonist ivuxolimab in advanced cancers. The overall study: Earlier treatment with anti-PD-1, anti-PD-L1 or anti-CTLA-4 was permitted, and around 36% had received some.

With 1 base removed from V and 4 bases from J, the gap between germline ends came to 14 bases. CDR1 SEHNR and CDR2 FQNEAQ come from the germline V gene (reference sequence). CDR3 length equals 16 residues. Measured with immunoSEQ multiplex PCR; TCRdb has only the in-frame clones, and not every one. Among about 70,000 clones listed, approximately 89% were seen once. The chain couples TRBV7-9 to TRBJ1-5; no definite D call. The specimen comprised CD4+ or CD8+ T cells sorted from blood, sampled in a trial of the OX40 agonist ivuxolimab. The origin of this receptor is an adult with an advanced solid tumor such as melanoma, head and neck, liver or kidney cancer. This CDR3 reads CASSLEGSGRNQPQHF. CDR3 DNA: TGTGCCAGCAGCTTAGAGGGATCAGGAAGGAATCAGCCCCAGCATTTT. Together with reference TRBV7-9 and TRBJ1-5, the CDR3 gives the full variable domain: DTGVSQNPRHKITKRGQNVTFRCDPISEHNRLYWYRQTLGQGPEFLTYFQNEAQLEKSRLLSDRFSAERPKGSFSTLEIQRTEQGDSAMYLCASSLEGSGRNQPQHFGDGTRLSIL.